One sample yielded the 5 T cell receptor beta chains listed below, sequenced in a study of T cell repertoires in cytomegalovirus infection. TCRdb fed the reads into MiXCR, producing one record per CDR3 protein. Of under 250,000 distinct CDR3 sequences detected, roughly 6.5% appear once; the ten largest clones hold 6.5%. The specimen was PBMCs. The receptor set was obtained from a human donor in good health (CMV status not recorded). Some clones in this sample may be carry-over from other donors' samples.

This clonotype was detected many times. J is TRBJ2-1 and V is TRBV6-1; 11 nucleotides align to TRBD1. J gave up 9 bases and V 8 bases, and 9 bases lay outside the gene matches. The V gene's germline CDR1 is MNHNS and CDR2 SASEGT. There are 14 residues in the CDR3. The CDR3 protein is CASVKGGTGGEQFF. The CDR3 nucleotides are TGTGCCAGCGTCAAAGGGGGGACAGGGGGTGAGCAGTTCTTC.

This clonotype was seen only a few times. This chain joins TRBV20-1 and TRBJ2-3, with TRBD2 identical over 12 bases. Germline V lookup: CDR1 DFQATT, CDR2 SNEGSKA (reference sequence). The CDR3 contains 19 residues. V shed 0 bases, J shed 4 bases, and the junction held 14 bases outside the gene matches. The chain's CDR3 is CSARDFRASGGAGADTQYF. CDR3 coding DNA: TGCAGTGCTAGAGATTTCAGGGCTAGCGGGGGGGCCGGCGCAGATACGCAGTATTTT.

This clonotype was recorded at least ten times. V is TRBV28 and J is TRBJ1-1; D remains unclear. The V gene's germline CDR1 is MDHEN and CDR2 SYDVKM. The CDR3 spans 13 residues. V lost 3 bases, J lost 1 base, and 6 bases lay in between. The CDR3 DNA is TGTGCCAGCAGTTTGCCCCAGAACACTGAAGCTTTCTTT. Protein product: CASSLPQNTEAFF.

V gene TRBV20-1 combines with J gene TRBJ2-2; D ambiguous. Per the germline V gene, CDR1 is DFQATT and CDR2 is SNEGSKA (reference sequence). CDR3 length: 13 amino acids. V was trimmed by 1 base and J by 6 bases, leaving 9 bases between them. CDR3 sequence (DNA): TGCAGTGCTAGAGCTGTCCAGCCCGGGGAGCTGTTTTTT. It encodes CSARAVQPGELFF.

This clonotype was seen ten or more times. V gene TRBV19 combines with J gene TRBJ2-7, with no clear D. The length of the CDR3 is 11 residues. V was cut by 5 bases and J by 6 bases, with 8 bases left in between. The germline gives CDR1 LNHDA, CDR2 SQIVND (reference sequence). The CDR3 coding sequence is TGTGCCAGTAGTTTCGGACGCGAGCAGTACTTC. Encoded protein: CASSFGREQYF.